Sequencing of this TCR beta chain was carried out in a study of T cells in Graves' hyperthyroidism and ophthalmopathy. Study-level information: Peripheral blood sampling occurred at initial diagnosis, before any treatment.

The CDR3 is 15 residues long. Germline V gene data show CDR1 as SEHNR and CDR2 as FQNEAQ (reference sequence). Trimming cost V 5 bases and J 5 bases; bases outside gene matches: 6. Whole-study results and caveats: Before onset, by a median of about seven months, the model predicted ophthalmopathy.

Concerning this clonotype: Antigen specificity is unknown.

The CDR3 regions of TCR beta were amplified from RNA transcripts. First-round RT-PCR targeting the TCR CDR3 was performed with the HTBI primer set. TCRdb itself ran the multiplex PCR reads through MiXCR, one entry per CDR3 protein. The sample yields under 250,000 distinct CDR3 sequences, approximately 17% seen once. On the basis of clinical symptoms, serum thyroxine and TRAb, thyroid ultrasound and orbital computed tomography, diagnoses were made. The receptor was isolated from a man in his fifties with Graves' hyperthyroidism. V and J are TRBV7-9 and TRBJ2-5, with 12 positions matching TRBD2. The sample taken for sequencing was blood. This CDR3 is CASSPPSGGAETQYF. The CDR3 DNA is TGTGCCAGCAGCCCCCCTAGCGGGGGGGCCGAGACCCAGTACTTC. Full variable domain (outside the CDR3, taken from reference TRBV7-9 and TRBJ2-5): DTGVSQNPRHKITKRGQNVTFRCDPISEHNRLYWYRQTLGQGPEFLTYFQNEAQLEKSRLLSDRFSAERPKGSFSTLEIQRTEQGDSAMYLCASSPPSGGAETQYFGPGTRLLVL.